This T cell receptor (beta chain) was sequenced for a study of T cells in tuberculosis. General study points: GEM motif frequencies gave around 70% accuracy; the GMM repertoire gave approximately 90%. Smaller alpha distances in active tuberculosis partly reflected shorter CDR3-alpha lengths.

The CDR3 has 16 amino acids. Trimming pared 7 bases from V and 6 bases from J, leaving 23 bases between. CDR1 SNHLY and CDR2 FYNNEI come from the germline V gene. Sequencing used immunoSEQ multiplex PCR; TCRdb keeps in-frame clones, though not all of them. The table lists 25,000 to 40,000 clones, less than 95% of them singletons, with about 7.8% in the top ten. A remark on this clone: As yet, its antigen is unknown.

The material sequenced was PBMCs. The chain uses TRBV2 and TRBJ2-3, with a weak D call TRBD1 (5 bases). The clonotype originates from a donor aged 10 to 29 with latent tuberculosis or without tuberculosis infection. Some clones in this sample may be carry-over from other donors' samples. The CDR3, as DNA: TGTGCCAGCACCCGCCTAGGGGCCAGGCTGGCGGATACGCAGTATTTT. As protein: CASTRLGARLADTQYF.